This TCR beta chain was identified in a study of OX40 agonist ivuxolimab in advanced cancers. Baseline, cycle 4 day 1, and cycle 7 day 1 were the blood sampling points. Trimming took off 5 bases at V and 4 bases at J, with 8 bases between the two ends. CDR3 length equals 12 residues. Looked up from germline, CDR1 is MDHEN and CDR2 is SYDVKM. The method was immunoSEQ multiplex PCR; TCRdb's version includes in-frame clones alone and lacks a portion of them. The sample records about 53,000 clones, approximately 92% being singletons. Points from the study as a whole: Clonal expansion was among the lowest in partial responders at 0.1-3.0 mg/kg, especially CD8+.

On this clone itself: Its antigen is unidentified.

The sequence was obtained from an adult with an advanced solid tumor such as melanoma, head and neck, liver or kidney cancer. The rearrangement links TRBV28 to TRBJ1-2, with D perhaps matching TRBD1 (6 bases). The sequences come from CD4+ or CD8+ T cells sorted from blood, collected in a trial of the OX40 agonist ivuxolimab. The CDR3 sequence: CASSGTTYGYTF. The CDR3 DNA follows: TGTGCCAGCAGTGGGACAACCTATGGCTACACCTTC.